This is a list of T cell receptor beta chains from one sample in a study of regulatory T cells in long-lasting Graves disease. Each CDR3 protein is one row after TCRdb ran MiXCR on the multiplex PCR reads. The data contain about 540,000 distinct CDR3 sequences, roughly 13% of them singletons. These data also featured in a second study, about T cells in Graves' hyperthyroidism and ophthalmopathy.

The sequenced sample was peripheral blood mononuclear cells (PBMCs), obtained at new diagnosis, from a patient treated with antithyroid drugs. Receptors originate from a man aged 30-40 years with Graves disease. The CDR3 runs from the conserved cysteine through the conserved F or W. Fields, in order: V gene, J gene, D gene, clone size, CDR3 protein, CDR3 DNA. The D gene is left open where the match is weak. Size is omitted from some rows. Given values are once, few, many or a class for expanded clones.

TRBV20-1	TRBJ2-7	TRBD2	many	CSAYNPGGDYEQYF	TGCAGTGCTTATAATCCGGGGGGGGACTACGAGCAGTACTTC
TRBV3-1	TRBJ2-7	TRBD2	.	CASSQDWTSSEQYF	TGTGCCAGCAGCCAAGATTGGACTAGCTCCGAGCAGTACTTC
TRBV7-8	TRBJ2-3	TRBD2	many	CASSPLRLALADTQYF	TGTGCCAGCAGCCCCCTCCGACTAGCGTTGGCAGATACGCAGTATTTT
TRBV12-3/TRBV12-4	TRBJ2-3	.	many	CASSLAPEGSDTQYF	TGTGCCAGCAGTTTAGCGCCGGAGGGGTCAGATACGCAGTATTTT
TRBV12-3/TRBV12-4	TRBJ2-7	.	few	CASSPPRVPYEQYF	TGTGCCAGCAGCCCCCCCAGGGTCCCCTACGAGCAGTACTTC
TRBV2	TRBJ1-1	TRBD1	many	CASPDREDTEAFF	TGTGCCAGTCCGGACAGGGAGGACACTGAAGCTTTCTTT
TRBV12-3/TRBV12-4	TRBJ2-7	TRBD1	.	CASSSEQGLFYEQYF	TGTGCCAGCAGTTCCGAACAGGGGTTGTTTTACGAGCAGTACTTC
TRBV12-3/TRBV12-4	TRBJ2-2	TRBD2	few	CASSLGTSGRAGELFF	TGTGCCAGCAGTTTGGGGACTAGCGGGAGGGCCGGGGAGCTGTTTTTT
TRBV19	TRBJ1-3	TRBD1	few	CASRDQGVAGNTIYF	TGTGCCAGCCGTGACCAGGGGGTTGCAGGAAACACCATATATTTT
TRBV5-6	TRBJ2-3	.	many	CASSFPSGWDSTDTQYF	TGTGCCAGCAGCTTTCCCAGCGGGTGGGATAGCACAGATACGCAGTATTTT
TRBV6-1	TRBJ2-7	TRBD2	few	CASSPLFGGRKYEQYF	TGTGCCAGCAGTCCCCTCTTCGGCGGGAGAAAGTACGAGCAGTACTTC
TRBV27	TRBJ1-1	.	many	CASSPSGLNTEAFF	TGTGCCAGCAGCCCCTCCGGCTTGAACACTGAAGCTTTCTTT
TRBV29-1	TRBJ1-1	.	.	CSVEWRTAQAFF	TGCAGCGTTGAATGGCGGACAGCCCAGGCTTTCTTT
TRBV5-1	TRBJ1-2	.	many	CASSFITRGSNYGYTF	TGCGCCAGCAGCTTTATTACCCGGGGAAGTAACTATGGCTACACCTTC
TRBV15	TRBJ2-2	.	many	CATSRDSKRTIPGELFF	TGTGCCACCAGCAGAGATTCTAAGCGGACAATCCCCGGGGAGCTGTTTTTT
TRBV29-1	TRBJ2-7	.	few	CSVEVSVSKQYF	TGCAGCGTTGAGGTTTCAGTCTCTAAGCAGTACTTC
TRBV4-1	TRBJ2-1	TRBD2	.	CASSTRLPGLGGNEQFF	TGCGCCAGCAGCACAAGACTACCGGGACTAGGCGGCAATGAGCAGTTCTTC
TRBV6-5	TRBJ2-3	.	.	CASSYLRDTDTQYF	TGTGCCAGCAGTTACCTAAGGGACACAGATACGCAGTATTTT
TRBV6-1	TRBJ2-7	TRBD2	.	CASSEWASGPYEQYF	TGTGCCAGCAGTGAATGGGCTAGCGGACCCTACGAGCAGTACTTC
TRBV5-1	TRBJ1-6	.	many	CASSPSRGGKNSPLHF	TGCGCCAGCAGCCCCTCGCGAGGGGGGAAGAATTCACCCCTCCACTTT
TRBV12-3/TRBV12-4	TRBJ2-1	TRBD1	.	CASSQTTGGLGGYNEQFF	TGTGCCAGCAGCCAAACCACAGGGGGCCTAGGAGGGTACAATGAGCAGTTCTTC
TRBV30	TRBJ1-1	TRBD1	many	CACVRDRDGAFF	TGTGCCTGTGTCAGGGACAGGGACGGGGCTTTCTTT
TRBV27	TRBJ1-2	.	many	CASSPKGTALQRGINTF	TGTGCCAGCAGCCCCAAGGGAACAGCTCTCCAAAGGGGGATCAACACCTTC
TRBV6-1	TRBJ2-7	.	.	CASSLGDGGGNEQYF	TGTGCCAGCAGCCTGGGGGACGGGGGAGGCAACGAGCAGTACTTC
TRBV24-1	TRBJ2-6	.	.	CATSESDSTSRANVLTF	TGTGCCACCAGTGAAAGTGACAGTACTTCACGGGCCAACGTCCTGACTTTC
TRBV27	TRBJ2-1	TRBD2	few	CASSWVYLGTSFEQFF	TGTGCCAGCAGTTGGGTTTACCTGGGGACTAGCTTTGAGCAGTTCTTC
TRBV12-3/TRBV12-4	TRBJ2-3	.	many	CASRGGRGTDTQYF	TGTGCCAGCAGGGGAGGTAGGGGCACAGATACGCAGTATTTT
TRBV6-2/TRBV6-3	TRBJ1-2	TRBD1	many	CASTLFDRGTGYTF	TGTGCCAGCACCCTCTTCGACAGGGGGACAGGCTACACCTTC
TRBV7-8	TRBJ2-7	TRBD1	many	CASSVHRDSLSYEQYF	TGTGCCAGCAGCGTTCATCGGGACAGTCTATCCTACGAGCAGTACTTC
TRBV29-1	TRBJ2-3	.	.	CSVVSASVKYF	TGCAGCGTTGTTTCGGCTAGCGTAAAGTATTTT
TRBV29-1	TRBJ1-1	.	.	CSVDDGSGGTEAFF	TGCAGCGTTGACGACGGTTCGGGGGGCACTGAAGCTTTCTTT
TRBV6-2/TRBV6-3	TRBJ2-3	TRBD1	few	CASRPATGGPTDTQYF	TGTGCCAGCAGACCTGCTACAGGGGGCCCCACAGATACGCAGTATTTT
TRBV12-3/TRBV12-4	TRBJ1-5	.	many	CASSSGYSTLNSNQPQHF	TGTGCCAGCAGTTCAGGGTACAGTACCCTTAATAGCAATCAGCCCCAGCATTTT
TRBV14	TRBJ2-7	TRBD1	many	CASSQLGTDPSYEQYF	TGTGCCAGCAGCCAACTAGGGACAGACCCGTCTTACGAGCAGTACTTC
TRBV5-1	TRBJ2-2	.	.	CASSRPSDQVNTGELFF	TGTGCCAGCAGCCGACCCTCCGACCAAGTTAACACCGGGGAGCTGTTTTTT
TRBV29-1	TRBJ1-1	.	.	CSVKSGPGGFGAFF	TGCAGCGTCAAATCCGGGCCGGGGGGTTTTGGAGCTTTCTTT
TRBV12-3/TRBV12-4	TRBJ1-5	.	many	CASRRGGTGNQPQHF	TGTGCCAGCAGACGGGGGGGGACGGGCAATCAGCCCCAGCATTTT
TRBV7-2	TRBJ2-3	TRBD2	few	CASSLGGLTTDTQYF	TGTGCCAGCAGCTTAGGGGGACTAACCACAGATACGCAGTATTTT
TRBV18	TRBJ2-7	.	many	CASSPRGNSYEQYF	TGTGCCAGCTCACCAAGGGGGAATTCCTACGAGCAGTACTTC
TRBV10-3	TRBJ2-3	TRBD1	many	CAISGQGNSRFTDTQYF	TGTGCCATCAGCGGACAGGGAAACTCGAGGTTCACAGATACGCAGTATTTT
TRBV3-1	TRBJ2-4	.	.	CASSQGARWAKNIQYF	TGTGCCAGCAGCCAAGGGGCTAGGTGGGCCAAAAACATTCAGTACTTC
TRBV20-1	TRBJ2-1	.	many	CSASRRANNEQFF	TGCAGTGCTAGTCGTCGGGCGAACAATGAGCAGTTCTTC
TRBV18	TRBJ2-5	.	many	CASSPTNGFQETQYF	TGTGCCAGCTCGCCGACTAACGGATTTCAAGAGACCCAGTACTTC
TRBV20-1	TRBJ2-1	.	many	CSAPVGGLAHHEQFF	TGCAGTGCTCCAGTGGGGGGGCTCGCACACCATGAGCAGTTCTTC
TRBV15	TRBJ2-7	.	many	CATSRVPGTQSYEQYF	TGTGCCACCAGCAGAGTACCCGGGACCCAGTCCTACGAGCAGTACTTC
TRBV6-9	TRBJ2-4	TRBD1	.	CASSSGQAQNIQYF	TGTGCCAGCAGTTCTGGACAGGCCCAAAACATTCAGTACTTC
TRBV28	TRBJ2-7	TRBD2	many	CASSGAGREYEQYF	TGTGCCAGCAGTGGGGCGGGGCGGGAGTACGAGCAGTACTTC
TRBV7-8	TRBJ2-7	.	.	CASSLTTQPAYEQYF	TGTGCCAGCAGCTTAACCACACAACCCGCCTACGAGCAGTACTTC
TRBV12-3/TRBV12-4	TRBJ2-2	TRBD2	.	CASSLTPGLAGGWVGELFF	TGTGCCAGCAGTCTGACCCCGGGACTAGCGGGAGGGTGGGTCGGGGAGCTGTTTTTT
TRBV11-2	TRBJ2-1	TRBD2	.	CASSLGLAGGWYNEQFF	TGTGCCAGCAGCTTGGGACTAGCGGGGGGTTGGTACAATGAGCAGTTCTTC
TRBV10-3	TRBJ2-5	.	few	CAISEIRETIETQYF	TGTGCCATCAGTGAAATACGGGAGACGATTGAGACCCAGTACTTC
TRBV7-3	TRBJ2-7	.	.	CASSLGSRSSYEQYF	TGTGCCAGCAGCTTAGGGAGTAGGTCTTCCTACGAGCAGTACTTC
TRBV3-1	TRBJ2-5	.	once	CASSLWTAAEETQYF	TGTGCCAGCAGCCTATGGACAGCTGCCGAAGAGACCCAGTACTTC